Below, 4 T cell receptor beta chains from the same sample are listed, as sequenced in a study of blood T cell repertoires in COVID-19. Libraries were prepared by immunoSEQ multiplex PCR; TCRdb keeps only in-frame clonotypes and omits some of them. This sample has about 200,000 clones; about 85% occur once, and the top ten carry 7.5% to 9%. The sequenced material came from peripheral blood. The receptors derive from a woman aged 80 or over with acute or convalescent COVID-19.

This chain uses TRBV19 with TRBJ1-1, with TRBD1 matching over 8 bases. V was pared by 4 bases and J by 10 bases, with 5 bases of the junction left unmatched. The CDR3 runs to 12 residues. Germline V gene lookup returns CDR1 LNHDA and CDR2 SQIVND (reference sequence). CDR3 in DNA: TGTGCCAGTAGTAACTCAGACAGGGGAGCTTTCTTT. This sequence encodes CASSNSDRGAFF.

The rearrangement uses TRBV5-1 and TRBJ1-1; TRBD1 matches at 7 bases. This CDR3 is built from 15 residues. CDR1 and CDR2 (germline): SGHRS, YFSETQ. V gave up 3 bases and J gave up 5 bases; unmatched junction bases: 10. For the CDR3, the DNA is TGCGCCAGCAGCTCCAGACAGGGAGGACGAACTGAAGCTTTCTTT. Translated: CASSSRQGGRTEAFF.

The rearrangement uses TRBV6-5 and TRBJ1-5; no reliable D call. Per the germline V gene, CDR1 is MNHEY and CDR2 is SVGAGI. The CDR3 has 12 residues. Trimming left V 7 bases short and J 9 bases short, with 13 bases between. The CDR3 sequence: CASNTTPGPQHF. The CDR3 bases are TGTGCCAGCAACACTACCCCGGGGCCCCAGCATTTT.

This clone was seen only a few times. The chain employs TRBV28 and TRBJ1-4; 8 nucleotides agree with TRBD1. Trimming removed 6 bases from V and 5 bases from J; junction bases left unmatched: 8. CDR3 length: 15 amino acids. Germline values: CDR1 MDHEN, CDR2 SYDVKM. The CDR3 nucleotides read TGTGCCAGCAGCCCCGGGACAGGTGGGAATGAAAAACTGTTTTTT. It yields the protein CASSPGTGGNEKLFF.